Below, 14 T cell receptor beta chains from the same sample are listed, as sequenced in a study of graft-versus-host responses after intestinal transplantation. Libraries were prepared by immunoSEQ multiplex PCR; TCRdb keeps only in-frame clonotypes and omits some of them. The table has tens of thousands of clones, roughly 90% seen once. Both intraepithelial and lamina propria lymphocytes were released by processing graft tissue. The sample here was ileum tissue, taken 200 to 210 days after intestinal transplant. The receptors were sampled from a human patient who received an intestinal transplant, so some T cells may come from the graft donor.

The V and J genes are TRBV5-3 and TRBJ2-7; D might be TRBD2 (6 bases). TRBV5-3 is marked as an open reading frame, function uncertain. This CDR3 spans 15 amino acids. The ends were cut back, 0 bases at V and 0 bases at J, with 10 bases in the middle. The DNA of the CDR3 is TGTGCCAGAAGCTTGGTATGGAGGGTCTCCTACGAGCAGTACTTC. Translation: CARSLVWRVSYEQYF.

The rearrangement uses TRBV2 and TRBJ2-2; D gene unclear. The V end lost 6 bases, the J end lost 1 base, and 6 bases lay between the germline ends. The length of the CDR3 is 13 residues. Looked up from germline, CDR1 is SNHLY and CDR2 is FYNNEI. The DNA for the CDR3 is TGTGCCAGCAGGGCCTGGAACACCGGGGAGCTGTTTTTT. It specifies CASRAWNTGELFF.

This rearrangement joins TRBV7-2 to TRBJ2-5; 7 positions match TRBD1. Germline assignment: CDR1 SGHTA and CDR2 FQGNSA. The CDR3 has 15 amino acids. The V and J ends lost 5 bases and 2 bases, in that order; junction bases with no gene match: 8. DNA for the CDR3: TGTGCCAGCAGCCCGGGGACAGCAAATCAAGAGACCCAGTACTTC. It encodes CASSPGTANQETQYF.

In DNA, the CDR3 is TGTGCCAGCAATCGATTGCGGGGCTACACCTTC. This translates into CASNRLRGYTF. V usage is TRBV2 and J usage is TRBJ1-2; D call uncertain. V was clipped by 7 bases and J by 8 bases, with 11 bases between them. This CDR3 contains 11 residues. Germline V gives CDR1 SNHLY, CDR2 FYNNEI. Based on the CDR3 plus reference TRBV2 and TRBJ1-2, the full variable domain is EPEVTQTPSHQVTQMGQEVILRCVPISNHLYFYWYRQILGQKVEFLVSFYNNEISEKSEIFDDQFSVERPDGSNFTLKIRSTKLEDSAMYFCASNRLRGYTFGSGTRLTVV.

Details on this clone: One end of the junction does not line up with germline, which may come from a read error. The chain couples TRBV6-1 to TRBJ2-7; D not resolved. The CDR3 has 10 residues. Germline CDR1 and CDR2: MNHNS and SASEGT. The DNA of the CDR3 is TGTGCCAGCAGTGAATCTAGACACCTCTTC. This codes for CASSESRHLF.

The rearrangement joins TRBV5-1 to TRBJ2-5; 7 positions agree with TRBD2. Germline CDR1 and CDR2: SGHRS and YFSETQ. With V trimmed by 1 base and J by 4 bases, 4 bases remained unmatched. The CDR3 is 14 amino acids. The CDR3 DNA reads as TGCGCCAGCAGCTTGATGGGCGGGGGAGAGACCCAGTACTTC. Translating it yields CASSLMGGGETQYF.

The rearrangement joins TRBV5-1 to TRBJ2-5; 10 positions agree with TRBD1. TRBJ2-7 explains the end of the DNA better; the J call may be wrong. The V gene's germline CDR1 is SGHRS and CDR2 YFSETQ. The CDR3 is 14 residues long. The CDR3 region has the DNA TGCGCCAGCAGCTTCGGGACAGGGGAGGACGAGCAGTACTTC. This encodes CASSFGTGEDEQYF.

J is TRBJ2-1 and V is TRBV5-1; D is perhaps TRBD1 or TRBD2 (5 bases each). The germline CDR1 and CDR2 sequences are SGHRS and YFSETQ. CDR3 length equals 18 residues. The V end was cut by 3 bases, the J end by 1 base, with 20 bases between. The CDR3 protein is CASSWGSPLAGSYNEQFF. The CDR3 region has the DNA TGCGCCAGCAGCTGGGGGTCCCCCCTGGCCGGGTCCTACAATGAGCAGTTCTTC.

This chain connects TRBV18 to TRBJ1-1; D is ambiguous. V was trimmed by 2 bases and J by 5 bases, leaving 12 bases between them. The CDR3 spans 14 residues. Germline V CDR1 and CDR2: KGHSH, LQKENI. The CDR3 DNA reads as TGTGCCAGCTCACCAATTGAGGGCGGTACTGAAGCTTTCTTT. This sequence encodes CASSPIEGGTEAFF.

V and J are TRBV19 and TRBJ2-7, with 11 bases identical to TRBD1. The CDR3 is made up of 14 amino acids. Trimming took 5 bases from V and 6 from J; bases not matched to a gene: 6. Germline loops: CDR1 LNHDA, CDR2 SQIVND (reference sequence). The CDR3 region has the DNA TGTGCCAGTAGTCCATGGACAGGGGGCTTCGAGCAGTACTTC. Residues: CASSPWTGGFEQYF.

This chain joins TRBV15 and TRBJ2-7; tentatively, D is TRBD2 (6 bases). Germline lookup yields CDR1 LNHNV and CDR2 YYDKDF (reference sequence). This CDR3 comprises 16 residues. The V end was cut by 0 bases, the J end by 4 bases, with 16 bases between. The CDR3 coding sequence is TGTGCCACCAGCAGAGATCGGCGGGATCTCAGGTACGAGCAGTACTTC. Translated, it gives CATSRDRRDLRYEQYF.

The chain joins TRBV11-2 to TRBJ2-7; no firm D call. The CDR3 sequence is 13 residues long. Germline assignment: CDR1 SGHAT and CDR2 FQNNGV. Trimming cost V 2 bases and J 2 bases, with 7 bases left between them. CDR3 sequence reads: CASSLNGPYEQYF. The CDR3 DNA follows: TGTGCCAGCAGCTTAAACGGACCCTACGAGCAGTACTTC.

The chain recombines TRBV6-1 with TRBJ1-2, with D possibly TRBD1 on 5 matching bases. CDR3 size: 15 residues. V was clipped by 11 bases and J by 3 bases, with 22 bases between them. CDR1 is MNHNS and CDR2 is SASEGT in the germline V gene. The CDR3 loop is CACRDGFPGDYGYTF. The CDR3 DNA reads TGTGCCTGCCGGGACGGATTCCCCGGGGACTATGGCTACACCTTC.

The rearrangement uses TRBV5-4 and TRBJ1-1; D might be TRBD1 (5 bases). In germline, CDR1 is SGHNT, CDR2 YYREEE (reference sequence). V shed 1 base and J shed 1 base, with 11 bases lying between them. The CDR3 is 15 residues long. The CDR3 sequence: CASSLPGTGNTEAFF. CDR3 bases: TGTGCCAGCAGCTTGCCTGGGACGGGGAACACTGAAGCTTTCTTT.